The 19 T cell receptor beta chains listed next were all sequenced from one sample in a study of CD8+ T cells in alopecia areata. Following RNA extraction, reverse transcription yielded cDNA that acted as the sequencing template. Assay: immunoSEQ multiplex PCR; the TCRdb copy retains only in-frame clones and omits some. The sample yields 100,000 to 150,000 clones, around 49% seen once. Here the sequenced sample was CD8+ T cells sorted from blood, taken at week 0. Every receptor here comes from a human donor with alopecia areata.

The chain recombines TRBV4-2 with TRBJ2-3; D gene ambiguous. V dropped 4 bases and J dropped 7 bases, with 9 bases sitting between them. This CDR3 has 12 residues. CDR1 and CDR2 from the germline V gene are LGHNA and YNFKEQ. The CDR3 nucleotides read TGTGCCAGCAGCCCTGGGTCCAATACGCAGTATTTT. Its protein product is CASSPGSNTQYF.

The DNA for the CDR3 is TGTGCCAGCAGTCTTACAGGGTTGGGGTATGGCTACACCTTC. Its translation: CASSLTGLGYGYTF. This chain connects TRBV27 to TRBJ1-2; D may be TRBD1 (6 bases). This CDR3 has 14 residues. V gave up 5 bases and J gave up 5 bases, with 15 bases separating them. Germline values: CDR1 MNHEY, CDR2 SMNVEV (reference sequence).

The rearrangement joins TRBV9 to TRBJ2-3; 8 nucleotides line up with TRBD1. CDR1 and CDR2 from the germline V gene are SGDLS and YYNGEE. The CDR3 totals 14 residues. After removal of 0 bases from V and 5 bases from J, the junction contained 2 bases not matched to a gene. CDR3 sequence: CASSVDRGLDTQYF. The CDR3 DNA reads as TGTGCCAGCAGCGTAGACAGGGGGTTAGATACGCAGTATTTT.

This clone was picked up one time. V is TRBV29-1 and J is TRBJ2-7, with D possibly TRBD1 on 7 matching bases. CDR1 is SQVTM and CDR2 is ANQGSEA in the germline V gene. CDR3 length: 13 residues. The V and J ends lost 7 bases and 2 bases respectively, with 15 bases between them. The CDR3, as DNA: TGCAGCGCTCAGGGGGGTCAAACCTACGAGCAGTACTTC. Translated: CSAQGGQTYEQYF.

This clone was observed a handful of times. The J gene is TRBJ2-7, the V gene TRBV30; TRBD1 aligns across 10 bases. Germline V gene sequence: CDR1 GTSNPN, CDR2 SVGIG (reference sequence). The CDR3 consists of 12 residues. Trimming took 5 bases from V and 7 from J; bases not matched to a gene: 5. The CDR3 bases are TGTGCCTGGCGGACAGGGGGGTGGGAGCAGTACTTC. Translation: CAWRTGGWEQYF.

This clone was picked up a small number of times. The chain couples TRBV21-1 to TRBJ1-5. TRBV21-1 is a known pseudogene. There are 14 residues in the CDR3. CDR3 residues: CASSKKRGSQPQHF. DNA for the CDR3: TGTGCCAGCAGCAAAAAGAGGGGAAGTCAGCCCCAGCATTTT.

This clone has only one observation. This chain uses TRBV29-1 with TRBJ1-1; no definite D call. CDR1 is SQVTM and CDR2 is ANQGSEA in the germline V gene. The CDR3 contains 13 residues. V lost 4 bases, J lost 7 bases, and 16 bases lay in between. CDR3 amino acids: CSVAPTVGVEAFF. CDR3 DNA: TGCAGCGTTGCCCCGACGGTAGGAGTTGAAGCTTTCTTT.

This clone was counted a few times. This rearrangement joins TRBV14 to TRBJ1-2, with D possibly matching TRBD1 (6 bases). The V gene's germline CDR1 is SGHDN and CDR2 FVKESK. V was clipped by 4 bases and J by 2 bases, with 8 bases between them. This CDR3 spans 13 amino acids. DNA of the CDR3: TGTGCCAGCAGCCCGGGGGGCAACTATGGCTACACCTTC. This translates into CASSPGGNYGYTF.

The J gene is TRBJ2-2, the V gene TRBV7-8; possibly TRBD1 or TRBD2 for D (5 bases each). Germline CDR1 and CDR2: SGHVS and FQNEAQ. This CDR3 region has 15 residues. V lost 5 bases to trimming and J lost 4 bases, with 14 bases between them. The CDR3 coding sequence is TGTGCCAGCAGCCCCCGGGGCCGGAGCACCGGGGAGCTGTTTTTT. It encodes CASSPRGRSTGELFF.

This clone was observed a handful of times. For the CDR3, the DNA is TGCGCCAGCAGCTCTCTTCACAGGGGGAAGTCCTACAATGAGCAGTTCTTC. Protein: CASSSLHRGKSYNEQFF. The chain recombines TRBV5-1 with TRBJ2-1; the match to TRBD1 covers 8 bases. The germline V gene encodes CDR1 SGHRS and CDR2 YFSETQ. This CDR3 contains 17 residues. V dropped 3 bases and J dropped 1; count of bases not matched to a gene: 9.

For this clone: This specimen includes other DNA sequences encoding the same CDR3. The chain is built from TRBV29-1 and TRBJ1-2; TRBD1 matches at 7 bases. J gave up 5 bases and V 1 base, and 1 base lay outside the gene matches. Germline V gives CDR1 SQVTM, CDR2 ANQGSEA. The CDR3 has 12 amino acids. The CDR3, as DNA: TGCAGCGTTGAAGGCAGGGGGTATGGCTACACCTTC. This encodes CSVEGRGYGYTF.

This clone has just one count. V and J are TRBV5-6 and TRBJ1-4; no clear D. This CDR3 spans 12 amino acids. With 3 bases removed from V and 10 bases from J, the gap between germline ends came to 10 bases. CDR1 and CDR2 (germline): SGHDT, YYEEEE. The CDR3 DNA follows: TGTGCCAGCAGCTCGGGCCCGGGAAAACTGTTTTTT. Residues: CASSSGPGKLFF.

This clone has a count of ten or more. V and J are TRBV5-4 and TRBJ2-7; tentative D call: TRBD1 (6 bases). Looked up from germline, CDR1 is SGHNT and CDR2 is YYREEE (reference sequence). The CDR3 has 13 residues. V lost 2 bases and J 6 bases, leaving 12 bases between the germline ends. Written as DNA, the CDR3 is TGTGCCAGCAGCTTCTGGGGGACACCCGAGCAGTACTTC. Its translation is CASSFWGTPEQYF.

This chain links TRBV19 with TRBJ2-5, with D possibly being TRBD2 (5 bases). Germline CDR1 reads LNHDA; CDR2 reads SQIVND (reference sequence). Trimming took 3 bases from V and 5 from J, leaving 13 bases between them. The CDR3 contains 14 residues. CDR3 nucleotide sequence: TGTGCCAGTAGTATCGACCTGGAGGTGGAGACCCAGTACTTC. Amino acid sequence: CASSIDLEVETQYF. Using reference TRBV19 and TRBJ2-5 for the parts outside the CDR3, the full variable domain is DGGITQSPKYLFRKEGQNVTLSCEQNLNHDAMYWYRQDPGQGLRLIYYSQIVNDFQKGDIAEGYSVSREKKESFPLTVTSAQKNPTAFYLCASSIDLEVETQYFGPGTRLLVL.

This clone has just a few counts. J is TRBJ2-5 and V is TRBV5-6; no definite D call. Trimming removed 0 bases from V and 0 bases from J, with 3 bases in between. The CDR3 extends over 13 amino acids. Looked up from germline, CDR1 is SGHDT and CDR2 is YYEEEE. The CDR3 region is CASSLANQETQYF. Written as DNA, the CDR3 is TGTGCCAGCAGCTTGGCCAACCAAGAGACCCAGTACTTC.

As concerns this clone: It is likely a read error: a sequence one base away is far more abundant. This chain joins TRBV11-2 and TRBJ2-1; 7 positions match TRBD1. Germline V gene sequence: CDR1 SGHAT, CDR2 FQNNGV. The CDR3 is made up of 15 amino acids. The CDR3 region has the DNA TGTGGCAGCAGCTTAGAACAGGGGCCCTACAATGAGCAGTTCTTC. Its translation is CGSSLEQGPYNEQFF.

V and J are TRBV29-1 and TRBJ2-7, with D perhaps matching TRBD2 (6 bases). V was cut by 0 bases and J by 6 bases, with 9 bases left in between. Germline V lookup: CDR1 SQVTM, CDR2 ANQGSEA. The CDR3 runs 12 residues. This chain's CDR3 is CSVEEGGSEQYF. CDR3 nucleotides: TGCAGCGTTGAAGAAGGAGGGTCCGAGCAGTACTTC.

This rearrangement joins TRBV5-6 to TRBJ1-3; the D gene is possibly TRBD1 (6 bases). CDR1 and CDR2 (germline): SGHDT, YYEEEE. The CDR3 totals 17 residues. Deletions cut 0 bases from V and 0 bases from J, with 13 bases between. The CDR3 DNA sequence: TGTGCCAGCAGCTTGGCCGTACAGGGCGGCTCTGGAAACACCATATATTTT. This encodes CASSLAVQGGSGNTIYF.

V is TRBV30 and J is TRBJ2-3; tentatively, D is TRBD1 or TRBD2 (5 bases each). Germline loops: CDR1 GTSNPN, CDR2 SVGIG (reference sequence). This CDR3 has 16 residues. Trimming pared 2 bases from V and 5 bases from J, leaving 20 bases between. The CDR3 here is CAWSQVNGGPGDTQYF. CDR3 nucleotides: TGTGCCTGGAGTCAGGTGAATGGGGGACCAGGAGATACGCAGTATTTT.